The source of this T cell receptor (beta chain) is a study of blood T cell repertoires in COVID-19. This CDR3 contains 15 residues. Germline assignment: CDR1 SGHRS and CDR2 YFSETQ. V was pared by 4 bases and J by 2 bases, with 5 bases of the junction left unmatched. Authors' analysis steps: For nucleated cells, counts were estimated from reference gene primer amplification. Assay used: immunoSEQ multiplex PCR; TCRdb lists only in-frame clones, some missing. D and trimming come from the DNA, and the V and J calls and clone size come from that table. The sample holds approximately 90,000 clones; approximately 86% are singletons and the top ten take approximately 1.3%.

This TCR came from a man at least 80 years old with active or convalescent COVID-19. The chain links TRBV5-1 to TRBJ2-7, with TRBD2 matching 11 bases. The sequencing input was peripheral blood. The CDR3 loop is CASSPGLAEPYEQYF. CDR3 sequence (DNA): TGCGCCAGCAGCCCGGGACTAGCGGAGCCCTACGAGCAGTACTTC. Combining the CDR3 with reference TRBV5-1 and TRBJ2-7 gives the whole variable domain KAGVTQTPRYLIKTRGQQVTLSCSPISGHRSVSWYQQTPGQGLQFLFEYFSETQRNKGNFPGRFSGRQFSNSRSEMNVSTLELGDSALYLCASSPGLAEPYEQYFGPGTRLTVT.